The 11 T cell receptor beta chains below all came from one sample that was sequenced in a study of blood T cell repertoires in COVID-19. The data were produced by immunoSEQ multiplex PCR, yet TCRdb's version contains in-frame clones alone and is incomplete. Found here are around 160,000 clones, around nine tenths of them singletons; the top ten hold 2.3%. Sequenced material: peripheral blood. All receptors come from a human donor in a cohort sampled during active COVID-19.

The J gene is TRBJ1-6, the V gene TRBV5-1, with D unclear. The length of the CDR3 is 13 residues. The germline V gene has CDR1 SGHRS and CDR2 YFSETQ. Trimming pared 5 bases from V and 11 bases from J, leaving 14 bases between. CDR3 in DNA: TGCGCCAGCAGTGTTGAGTCGATTCCACCCCTCCACTTT. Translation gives CASSVESIPPLHF.

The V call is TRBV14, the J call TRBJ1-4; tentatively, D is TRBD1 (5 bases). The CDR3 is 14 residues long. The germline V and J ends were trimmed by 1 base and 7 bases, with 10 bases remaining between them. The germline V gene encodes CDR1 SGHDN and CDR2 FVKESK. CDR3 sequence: CASSQAQGSEKLFF. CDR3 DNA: TGTGCCAGCAGCCAAGCCCAGGGTAGTGAAAAACTGTTTTTT.

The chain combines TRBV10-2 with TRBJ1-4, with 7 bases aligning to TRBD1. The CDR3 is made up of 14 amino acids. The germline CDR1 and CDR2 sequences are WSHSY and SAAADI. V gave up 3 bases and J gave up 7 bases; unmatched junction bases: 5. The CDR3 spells CASSETGVGEKLFF. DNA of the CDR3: TGCGCCAGCAGTGAAACAGGGGTGGGTGAAAAACTGTTTTTT.

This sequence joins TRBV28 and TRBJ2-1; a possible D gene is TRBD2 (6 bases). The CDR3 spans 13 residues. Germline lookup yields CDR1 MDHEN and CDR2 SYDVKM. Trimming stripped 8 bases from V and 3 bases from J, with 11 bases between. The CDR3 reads CASSGTYYNEQFF. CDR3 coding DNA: TGTGCCAGCTCCGGGACTTACTACAATGAGCAGTTCTTC.

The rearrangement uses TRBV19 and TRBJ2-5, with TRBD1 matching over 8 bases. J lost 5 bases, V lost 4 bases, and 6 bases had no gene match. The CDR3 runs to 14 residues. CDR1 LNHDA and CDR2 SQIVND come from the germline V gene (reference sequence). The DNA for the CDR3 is TGTGCCAGTAGTACCCAGGGGGCGCGGGAGACCCAGTACTTC. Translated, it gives CASSTQGARETQYF. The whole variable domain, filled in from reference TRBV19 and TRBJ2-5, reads DGGITQSPKYLFRKEGQNVTLSCEQNLNHDAMYWYRQDPGQGLRLIYYSQIVNDFQKGDIAEGYSVSREKKESFPLTVTSAQKNPTAFYLCASSTQGARETQYFGPGTRLLVL.

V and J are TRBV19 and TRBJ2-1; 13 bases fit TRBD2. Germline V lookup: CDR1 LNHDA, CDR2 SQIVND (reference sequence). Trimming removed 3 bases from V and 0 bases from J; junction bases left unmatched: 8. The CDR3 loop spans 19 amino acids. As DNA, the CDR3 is TGTGCCAGTAGTATCTGGGGACTAGCGGGACTAAGCTCCTACAATGAGCAGTTCTTC. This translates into CASSIWGLAGLSSYNEQFF.

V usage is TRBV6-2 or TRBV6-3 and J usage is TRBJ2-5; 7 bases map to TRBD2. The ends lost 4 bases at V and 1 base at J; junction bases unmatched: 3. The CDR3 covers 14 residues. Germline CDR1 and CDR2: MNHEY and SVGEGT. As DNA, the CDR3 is TGTGCCAGCAGTTGGGGGGGGGTCCAAGAGACCCAGTACTTC. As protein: CASSWGGVQETQYF.

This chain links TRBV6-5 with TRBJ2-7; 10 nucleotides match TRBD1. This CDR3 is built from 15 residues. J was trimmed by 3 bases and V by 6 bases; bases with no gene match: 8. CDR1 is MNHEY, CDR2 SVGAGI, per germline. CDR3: CASRTDRGNLYEQYF. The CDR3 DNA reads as TGTGCCAGCAGGACGGACAGGGGGAACCTCTACGAGCAGTACTTC.

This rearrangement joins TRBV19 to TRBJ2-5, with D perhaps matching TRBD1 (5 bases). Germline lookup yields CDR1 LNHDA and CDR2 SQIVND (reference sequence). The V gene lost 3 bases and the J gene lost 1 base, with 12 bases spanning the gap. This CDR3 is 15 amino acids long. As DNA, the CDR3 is TGTGCCAGTAGTATTTCCCCGACAGCCCAAGAGACCCAGTACTTC. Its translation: CASSISPTAQETQYF.

The CDR3 nucleotides read TGTGCCAGCAGTATCGACAGGGTAGGCGAAAAACTGTTTTTT. Its protein is CASSIDRVGEKLFF. The chain uses TRBV6-6 and TRBJ1-4, with TRBD1 matching 7 bases. This CDR3 has 14 amino acids. The ends lost 5 bases at V and 8 bases at J; junction bases unmatched: 8. The germline V gene has CDR1 MNHNY and CDR2 SVGAGI (reference sequence).

CDR3 DNA: TGTGCCAGCAGACTGGGACAAGGAAACACCATATATTTT. Protein: CASRLGQGNTIYF. The chain uses TRBV6-5 and TRBJ1-3, with a possible D match to TRBD1 (6 bases). The germline V gene encodes CDR1 MNHEY and CDR2 SVGAGI. This CDR3 has 13 residues. V lost 6 bases to trimming and J lost 4 bases, with 10 bases between them.